The 18 T cell receptor beta chains in this list originate from one sample, sequenced in a study of cytotoxic CD8 clonotypes in ibrutinib-treated CLL. Repertoires were generated with immunoSEQ multiplex PCR, while TCRdb's copy carries only in-frame clones and drops some. This table has 50,000 to 70,000 clones, 54% appearing once. The sequencing here drew on PBMCs, taken at disease progression, from a patient treated with ibrutinib. These receptors came from a human donor with chronic lymphocytic leukemia.

The chain links TRBV6-5 to TRBJ1-2; D call uncertain. Between the trimmed V and J ends, which lost 4 bases and 9 bases, there was a span of 21 bases. Germline loops: CDR1 MNHEY, CDR2 SVGAGI. The length of the CDR3 is 15 residues. The CDR3 loop is CASSSLSPGQRSYTF. The CDR3 nucleotides read TGTGCCAGCAGTTCACTCTCCCCGGGTCAGAGGAGCTACACCTTC.

This chain connects TRBV7-3 to TRBJ2-3, with a possible D match to TRBD2 (6 bases). The CDR3 is made up of 15 amino acids. Germline values: CDR1 SGHTA, CDR2 FQGTGA. Trimming took off 1 base at V and 3 bases at J, with 11 bases between the two ends. CDR3 bases: TGTGCCAGCAGCTTAATGGCGGGAAAGACAGATACGCAGTATTTT. It specifies CASSLMAGKTDTQYF.

J is TRBJ2-7 and V is TRBV7-2; TRBD1 might be the D (7 bases). Germline V gene lookup returns CDR1 SGHTA and CDR2 FQGNSA. V was clipped by 5 bases and J by 2 bases, with 16 bases between them. The CDR3 consists of 15 residues. The CDR3 DNA is TGTGCCAGCAGCACACCCAGGGGGGTAGCCTACGAGCAGTACTTC. Encoded protein: CASSTPRGVAYEQYF.

The V and J genes are TRBV5-8 and TRBJ1-5, with 7 bases matching TRBD1. Unmatched junction bases numbered 13, after V lost 2 bases and J lost 2 bases. The CDR3 extends over 18 amino acids. Germline V gene data show CDR1 as SGHTS and CDR2 as YDEGEE. The CDR3 DNA is TGTGCCAGCAGCTTCACAGGGGAGGAGAAGCTCGGCAATCAGCCCCAGCATTTT. This gives the protein CASSFTGEEKLGNQPQHF.

CDR3 protein: CASSLVKESSQYF. DNA for the CDR3: TGTGCCAGCAGCTTAGTTAAGGAATCGTCCCAGTACTTC. J is TRBJ2-5 and V is TRBV11-2; D gene uncertain. Germline V gives CDR1 SGHAT, CDR2 FQNNGV. CDR3 length: 13 amino acids. V lost 1 base to trimming and J lost 9 bases, with 12 bases between them.

This clone was picked up a small number of times. The rearrangement joins TRBV28 to TRBJ1-1, with 7 bases lining up with TRBD1. This CDR3 contains 15 residues. With V trimmed by 2 bases and J by 0 bases, 3 bases remained unmatched. Germline assignment: CDR1 MDHEN and CDR2 SYDVKM. CDR3 loop: CASSLGDRLNTEAFF. The CDR3 region has the DNA TGTGCCAGCAGTTTAGGGGACAGATTGAACACTGAAGCTTTCTTT.

Only a few counts were recorded for this clone. The chain is built from TRBV19 and TRBJ1-1; TRBD1 might be the D (5 bases). V was pared by 2 bases and J by 3 bases, with 7 bases between. The CDR3 is made up of 13 amino acids. Per the germline V gene, CDR1 is LNHDA and CDR2 is SQIVND (reference sequence). The CDR3 loop is CASSIKGDTEAFF. The CDR3, as DNA: TGTGCCAGTAGTATAAAAGGGGACACTGAAGCTTTCTTT.

The rearrangement joins TRBV6-5 to TRBJ1-5; TRBD1 might be the D (6 bases). CDR3 length: 14 residues. Germline V gives CDR1 MNHEY, CDR2 SVGAGI. V was shortened by 9 bases and J by 5 bases, with 17 bases between the two germline ends. The CDR3 DNA reads TGTGCCAGTCTGGGCAGGGGTGAGGATCAGCCCCAGCATTTT. Translating gives CASLGRGEDQPQHF.

The chain combines TRBV7-8 with TRBJ1-4; D perhaps matches TRBD1 (6 bases). The CDR3 contains 13 residues. Germline CDR1 reads SGHVS; CDR2 reads FQNEAQ. With 4 bases removed from V and 10 bases from J, the gap between germline ends came to 13 bases. The DNA for the CDR3 is TGTGCCAGCAGCTCGGGGCCCAGGGGAAAACTGTTTTTT. As protein: CASSSGPRGKLFF. The full variable domain, its missing parts supplied by reference TRBV7-8 and TRBJ1-4, is GAGVSQSPRYKVAKRGQDVALRCDPISGHVSLFWYQQALGQGPEFLTYFQNEAQLDKSGLPSDRFFAERPEGSVSTLKIQRTQQEDSAVYLCASSSGPRGKLFFGSGTQLSVL.

The genes are TRBV28 and TRBJ1-2; D ambiguous. The CDR3 contains 14 residues. The ends were cut back, 6 bases at V and 5 bases at J, with 16 bases in the middle. Looked up from germline, CDR1 is MDHEN and CDR2 is SYDVKM. DNA of the CDR3: TGTGCCAGCAGCCCCCCCCCTCTGAGGTATGGCTACACCTTC. Translating it yields CASSPPPLRYGYTF.

V gene TRBV7-3 combines with J gene TRBJ2-1, with no clear D. Trimming removed 2 bases from V and 5 bases from J, with 7 bases in between. The CDR3 sequence is 13 residues long. The germline V gene has CDR1 SGHTA and CDR2 FQGTGA. The CDR3 nucleotides read TGTGCCAGCAGCTTATCTTACGACAATGAGCAGTTCTTC. Protein: CASSLSYDNEQFF.

CDR3 nucleotides: TGTGCCTGGAGAACAGGAAACACTGAAGCTTTCTTT. Translating gives CAWRTGNTEAFF. V gene TRBV30 combines with J gene TRBJ1-1; TRBD1 is a possible D gene (5 bases). The CDR3 contains 12 residues. V lost 3 bases and J lost 2, with 7 bases in between. Germline V lookup: CDR1 GTSNPN, CDR2 SVGIG (reference sequence).

The sample holds a few counts of this clone. The rearrangement links TRBV5-1 to TRBJ2-1; weak D call: TRBD1 (5 bases). The V end was cut by 1 base, the J end by 10 bases, with 12 bases between. The CDR3 loop spans 13 amino acids. Germline V gene sequence: CDR1 SGHRS, CDR2 YFSETQ. CDR3 bases: TGCGCCAGCAGCTTGTTGTCAGGGAAGGAGCAGTTCTTC. Its translation: CASSLLSGKEQFF.

The chain couples TRBV4-3 to TRBJ2-1; 14 bases are a match to TRBD2. Germline lookup yields CDR1 LGHNA and CDR2 YSLEER. The CDR3 consists of 17 residues. The V gene end was trimmed by 2 bases and the J gene end by 8 bases; junction bases not matched to a gene: 8. CDR3 amino acids: CASSQIQTSGRAYEQFF. The CDR3 nucleotides are TGCGCCAGCAGCCAAATCCAGACTAGCGGGAGGGCGTATGAGCAGTTCTTC.

The V gene is TRBV7-2, the J gene TRBJ2-7, with 9 bases matching TRBD1. CDR1 is SGHTA and CDR2 is FQGNSA in the germline V gene. The CDR3 totals 15 residues. Unmatched junction bases numbered 10, after V lost 7 bases and J lost 3 bases. The CDR3 bases are TGTGCCAGCACCATCCGAGGGACAGGGTACTACGAGCAGTACTTC. As protein: CASTIRGTGYYEQYF. The full variable domain, rest sourced from reference TRBV7-2 and TRBJ2-7, is GAGVSQSPSNKVTEKGKDVELRCDPISGHTALYWYRQSLGQGLEFLIYFQGNSAPDKSGLPSDRFSAERTGGSVSTLTIQRTQQEDSAVYLCASTIRGTGYYEQYFGPGTRLTVT.

This clone was picked up a small number of times. The V call is TRBV7-2, the J call TRBJ1-5, with unresolved D. The V end was cut by 5 bases, the J end by 4 bases, with 6 bases between. Germline CDR1 SGHTA, CDR2 FQGNSA. The CDR3 has 12 amino acids. This CDR3 is CASSPGNQPQHF. CDR3 nucleotide sequence: TGTGCCAGCAGCCCGGGGAATCAGCCCCAGCATTTT. Together with reference TRBV7-2 and TRBJ1-5, the CDR3 gives the full variable domain: GAGVSQSPSNKVTEKGKDVELRCDPISGHTALYWYRQSLGQGLEFLIYFQGNSAPDKSGLPSDRFSAERTGGSVSTLTIQRTQQEDSAVYLCASSPGNQPQHFGDGTRLSIL.

A few counts support this clone. V usage is TRBV7-2 and J usage is TRBJ1-1; 7 bases are a match to TRBD1. Germline lookup yields CDR1 SGHTA and CDR2 FQGNSA. After removal of 5 bases from V and 7 bases from J, the junction contained 10 bases not matched to a gene. CDR3 length: 14 residues. The chain's CDR3 is CASSRIRGSVEAFF. The CDR3, as DNA: TGTGCCAGCAGCCGGATCAGGGGGTCAGTTGAAGCTTTCTTT.

The chain joins TRBV10-3 to TRBJ2-3; tentative D call: TRBD1 (6 bases). V gave up 4 bases and J gave up 3 bases, with 17 bases separating them. The CDR3 runs to 16 residues. Germline lookup yields CDR1 ENHRY and CDR2 SYGVKD. The CDR3 spells CAISAAAQGVTDTQYF. In DNA form, the CDR3 reads TGTGCCATCAGTGCGGCGGCACAGGGTGTTACAGATACGCAGTATTTT.